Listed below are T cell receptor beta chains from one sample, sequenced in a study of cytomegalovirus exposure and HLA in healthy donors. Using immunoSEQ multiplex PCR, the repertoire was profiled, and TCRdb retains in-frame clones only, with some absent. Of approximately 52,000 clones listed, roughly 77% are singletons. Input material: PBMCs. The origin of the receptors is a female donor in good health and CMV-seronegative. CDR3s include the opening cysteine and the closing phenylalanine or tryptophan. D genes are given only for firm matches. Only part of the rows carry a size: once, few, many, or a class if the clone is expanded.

TGTGCCAGCATTCCCGGGACTAACCGCCGAGATACGCAGTATTTT,CASIPGTNRRDTQYF,.,TRBJ2-3,TRBD2,TRBV6-1
TGTGCCAGCAGCCTCGGGACTAGCGCATACCAAGAGACCCAGTACTTC,CASSLGTSAYQETQYF,.,TRBJ2-5,TRBD2,TRBV7-9
TGTGCCAGCTCACCAACGGAAGGGGGTAATCAGCCCCAGCATTTT,CASSPTEGGNQPQHF,few,TRBJ1-5,.,TRBV18
TGCGCCAGCAACCGTGCAGCGAACACCGGGGAGCTGTTTTTT,CASNRAANTGELFF,.,TRBJ2-2,.,TRBV5-1
TGTGCCAGCAGCTTGTTGTCGGACGGCCTAGCGACCCAGTACTTC,CASSLLSDGLATQYF,.,TRBJ2-5,.,TRBV5-6
TGTGCCAGCAGTGGCCACCGGGACTCCCCTTACAATGAGCAGTTCTTC,CASSGHRDSPYNEQFF,.,TRBJ2-1,.,TRBV25-1
TGTGCCTGGGTCCCCTTTGACAGGTCGCGTACTGAAGCTTTCTTT,CAWVPFDRSRTEAFF,.,TRBJ1-1,.,TRBV30
TGCAGCGTTGAAACCAGGGGCATTGAAGCTTTCTTT,CSVETRGIEAFF,.,TRBJ1-1,.,TRBV29-1
TGTGCCAGCAGCTTAACAAGGGTCGGGACAGGCTACTCTGGAAACACCATATATTTT,CASSLTRVGTGYSGNTIYF,.,TRBJ1-3,TRBD1,TRBV7-2
TGTGCCATCAGCACAGGTCTCGCAAACACCATATATTTT,CAISTGLANTIYF,.,TRBJ1-3,.,TRBV10-3
TGTGCCAGCAGCTCACCCCAACTAGTTCGACAGCCCCAGCATTTT,CASSSPQLVRQPQHF,once,TRBJ1-5,.,TRBV28
TGTGCCAGCAGTGGGGCCAAACCCAACACTGAAGCTTTCTTT,CASSGAKPNTEAFF,.,TRBJ1-1,.,TRBV2
TGTGCCAGCAGCCAAGACGAGGACAGGACAGATACGCAGTATTTT,CASSQDEDRTDTQYF,.,TRBJ2-3,TRBD1,TRBV4-2
TGTGCCAGCAGCAGTGGAGGGGAGACCCAGTACTTC,CASSSGGETQYF,.,TRBJ2-5,.,TRBV13
TGTGCCAGCAGCTTAACTGGGGCAGCCAATTCACCCCTCCACTTT,CASSLTGAANSPLHF,.,TRBJ1-6,.,TRBV7-3
TGCGCCAGCAGCGATGGAGGGGACAGTAATGAAAAACTGTTTTTT,CASSDGGDSNEKLFF,.,TRBJ1-4,TRBD1,TRBV5-1
TGCGCCAGCAGCCAGACTAAAATGAACACTGAAGCCTTCTTT,CASSQTKMNTEAFF,once,TRBJ1-1,.,TRBV4-3
TGTGCCAGCAGCCAAGGACAGGAGAATGAAAAACTGTTTTTT,CASSQGQENEKLFF,.,TRBJ1-4,.,TRBV4-2
TGTGCCAGCAGTACTAACATAGAACCTAACTATGGCTACACCTTC,CASSTNIEPNYGYTF,.,TRBJ1-2,.,TRBV27
TGCGCCAGCAGCGCCGGGACAGCCTTAACCTACGAGCAGTACTTC,CASSAGTALTYEQYF,few,TRBJ2-7,TRBD1,TRBV5-1
TGTGCCAGCAGGCCCGGCGGACAGGGAAGCCTCGAGCAGTACTTC,CASRPGGQGSLEQYF,.,TRBJ2-7,TRBD1,TRBV6-5
TGTGCCAGCAGTGAAACAGGGGGCGAGGCCTATGGCTACACCTTC,CASSETGGEAYGYTF,.,TRBJ1-2,TRBD1,TRBV6-4
TGTGCCTGGAGTGTCTGGCAAGCGGGAGATCTCGATGAGCAGTTCTTC,CAWSVWQAGDLDEQFF,.,TRBJ2-1,TRBD2,TRBV30
TGTGCCAGCAGCTTAGGGGTTAGCGGGGGGGCAGAGACCCAGTACTTC,CASSLGVSGGAETQYF,once,TRBJ2-5,TRBD2,TRBV11-2
TGTGCCAGCAGTTCACCGGGACAGGGTGTCTCTGAAGCTTTCTTT,CASSSPGQGVSEAFF,.,TRBJ1-1,TRBD1,TRBV11-2
TGTGCCAGCAGCCAAGATCCCCGGTACTCTGGGGCCAACGTCCTGACTTTC,CASSQDPRYSGANVLTF,.,TRBJ2-6,.,TRBV14
TGCGCCAGCAGCCAAGTTTTGGCGGGTAGGGGCTACACCTTC,CASSQVLAGRGYTF,.,TRBJ1-2,.,TRBV4-3
TGTGCCAGTAGTATCAGGACAGGAGGAGAAAAACTGTTTTTT,CASSIRTGGEKLFF,.,TRBJ1-4,TRBD1,TRBV19
TGTGCCAGTAGCCCGGGACAGGGGGGAACCTACGAGCAGTACTTC,CASSPGQGGTYEQYF,.,TRBJ2-7,TRBD1,TRBV19
TGTGCCAGCAGTGATTGGAGCGGCTACGAGCAGTACTTC,CASSDWSGYEQYF,few,TRBJ2-7,.,TRBV6-1
TGTGCCAGTAGTCAATTTACAGGGCCTCGGCTCTATTTCGGAGGCTACACCTTC,CASSQFTGPRLYFGGYTF,.,TRBJ1-2,.,TRBV19
TGCAGCGTTGAAGAAGGGCGGCAGGGGGCAGGGGAAAAACTGTTTTTT,CSVEEGRQGAGEKLFF,.,TRBJ1-4,TRBD1,TRBV29-1
TGTGCCAGCAGGCCTGGGGGGGTGTACAATCAGCCCCAGCATTTT,CASRPGGVYNQPQHF,once,TRBJ1-5,.,TRBV7-2
TGCGCCAGCAGCCCCTCGGGGACTGAAGGAAACACCATATATTTT,CASSPSGTEGNTIYF,.,TRBJ1-3,.,TRBV5-1
TGTGCCAGCAGCTTAGCTGGCGGCGATACGCAGTATTTT,CASSLAGGDTQYF,.,TRBJ2-3,.,TRBV7-9
TGTGCCACCTTGCCCCGAGGACAGGGAGGGCAGCCCCAGCATTTT,CATLPRGQGGQPQHF,.,TRBJ1-5,TRBD1,TRBV19
TGTGCCAGCAGTACCCAGTTTCAGCCCCAGCATTTT,CASSTQFQPQHF,once,TRBJ1-5,.,TRBV28
TGCAGTGGAAAGGAAGGGGTCCAGTACTTC,CSGKEGVQYF,.,TRBJ2-5,.,TRBV20-1
TGTGCCAGCAGCCAAGCACCCCTCAGGGGTAACAGTGAAAAACTGTTTTTT,CASSQAPLRGNSEKLFF,.,TRBJ1-4,.,TRBV4-2
TGTGCCTGGAGTCTCCTCAGGGCCCCCTCTTCGTTAACCAAAAACATTCAGTACTTC,CAWSLLRAPSSLTKNIQYF,.,TRBJ2-4,.,TRBV30
TGTGCCAGCAGCCAAGTCCTAGCGGGGGAGTGGGGGCACGAGCAGTACTTC,CASSQVLAGEWGHEQYF,.,TRBJ2-7,TRBD2,TRBV4-2
TGTGCCAGCAGCCCGAGCGGGAGGGCCCTCGGCGAGCAGTACTTC,CASSPSGRALGEQYF,few,TRBJ2-7,TRBD2,TRBV5-8
TGCGCCAGCAGGTTCGGCCCGGGAGGTGAAAAACTGTTTTTT,CASRFGPGGEKLFF,.,TRBJ1-4,.,TRBV5-1
TGCGCCAGCAGCCAAGACAGGGTCTCTGGGGCCAACGTCCTGACTTTC,CASSQDRVSGANVLTF,.,TRBJ2-6,.,TRBV4-1
TGTGCCAGCAGCTCTCAGGGGGCCGACACCGGGGAGCTGTTTTTT,CASSSQGADTGELFF,.,TRBJ2-2,TRBD1,TRBV7-2
TGTGCCAGCAGCTTAGTGAGGGGGCTGGATGGCTACACCTTC,CASSLVRGLDGYTF,once,TRBJ1-2,TRBD1,TRBV7-8
TGTGCCAGCAGAGAGCGGGGGGCCAAAACAGATACGCAGTATTTT,CASRERGAKTDTQYF,.,TRBJ2-3,TRBD2,TRBV2
TGTGCCAGTGGACAGGGGGCTTCCAGCCTCATCACCGGGGAGCTGTTTTTT,CASGQGASSLITGELFF,.,TRBJ2-2,TRBD1,TRBV19
TGTGCCACAGGGACAGGGGTCTCCTACGAGCAGTACTTC,CATGTGVSYEQYF,.,TRBJ2-7,TRBD1,TRBV10-3
TGTGCCAGTAGGGGACAGGGGAGGACTGAAGCTTTCTTT,CASRGQGRTEAFF,.,TRBJ1-1,TRBD1,TRBV19
TGTGCCAGCTCGTTGGGACAGGGGATCTATGGCTACACCTTC,CASSLGQGIYGYTF,few,TRBJ1-2,TRBD1,TRBV18
TGTGCCAGCAGTGAATCTCCAGGGGGCAGTGAAGATACGCAGTATTTT,CASSESPGGSEDTQYF,medium-sized,TRBJ2-3,TRBD1,TRBV6-1
TGTGCCAGCAGCTTAGCGGGAGGGCCAGGAGATACGCAGTATTTT,CASSLAGGPGDTQYF,medium-sized,TRBJ2-3,TRBD2,TRBV7-8
TGTGCCAGCAGTTTGCCATCCTATAACACTGAAGCTTTCTTT,CASSLPSYNTEAFF,.,TRBJ1-1,.,TRBV28
TGCGCCAGCAGCCTGCCGGTGGCGGGGGGATCCTACGAGCAGTACTTC,CASSLPVAGGSYEQYF,once,TRBJ2-7,TRBD2,TRBV5-1